The clone carrying this TCR beta chain has only a few counts. Its specificity is not known. TCRdb recomputed calls from the reads with MiXCR, one row per CDR3 protein. Among roughly 310,000 distinct CDR3 sequences listed, roughly 28% were seen once. The data derive from a study of T cell repertoires in cytomegalovirus infection. Study-wide background: Public TCR beta signatures indicated both CMV infection and matching HLA type. Overall study findings and caveats: HLA-C-restricted TCR beta clonotypes specific for CMV led the ex vivo response.

The CDR3 is 14 residues long. Per the germline V gene, CDR1 is DFQATT and CDR2 is SNEGSKA (reference sequence). Trimming removed 3 bases at V and 4 bases at J, with 16 bases between. This TCR derives from a human donor in good health (CMV status not recorded). Some clones in this sample may be carry-over from other donors' samples. This specimen was cultured PBMCs, taken from culture after CMV antigen stimulation. The chain has TRBV20-1 and TRBJ2-7, with D tentatively TRBD2 (7 bases). CDR3 coding DNA: TGCAGTGCTAGGGGCCGCGGGGGACAATACGAGCAGTACTTC. It encodes CSARGRGGQYEQYF.